A single TCR beta chain is shown here with its context. V dropped 4 bases and J dropped 7 bases, with 12 bases sitting between them. The germline CDR1 and CDR2 sequences are KGHDR and SFDVKD. This CDR3 is 14 amino acids long. Source study methods: It was from reference gene primer amplification that nucleated cell counts were estimated. Libraries were prepared by immunoSEQ multiplex PCR; TCRdb keeps only in-frame clonotypes and omits some of them. Clonal size and the V and J genes are those of that table, whereas D and trimming came from the DNA. Of 300,000 to 350,000 clones listed, about 91% were seen once; the top ten hold 1.5% to 2%. Seattle researchers signed up patients amid active infection and tracked them longitudinally. These data belong to a study of blood T cell repertoires in COVID-19.

The sequenced sample was peripheral blood. The J gene is TRBJ2-2, the V gene TRBV24-1; the D gene is possibly TRBD2 (6 bases). The sequence came from a woman in her thirties with COVID-19, enrolled during active disease. The CDR3 region is CATSDLDYGGELFF. CDR3 DNA sequence: TGTGCCACCAGTGACCTGGACTATGGCGGGGAGCTGTTTTTT.